The entry below describes one T cell receptor beta chain. Its target is unknown. Generated by immunoSEQ multiplex PCR, the TCRdb table keeps only in-frame clones and is missing some. The data hold 2 million to 2.5 million clones, with 80% to 95% observed a single time. This sample stems from a study of shared clonotypes between healthy human individuals. Germline V gives CDR1 MNHEY, CDR2 SVGAGI. V lost 6 bases, J lost 4 bases, and 12 bases lay in between. The CDR3 is 13 residues long. Study findings and constraints: It was expected that sequencing depth would affect clonotype sharing among donors. For naive CD4 cells, roughly 5% of clonotypes were shared across four donors. A generally larger estimated richness was seen in naive subsets than in memory subsets.

The sequencing input was naive CD4+ T cells from PBMCs. Subset reported: CD45RA+ positively selected. The chain recombines TRBV6-5 with TRBJ1-2, with no clear D. This clonotype was obtained from a man in his late teens or twenties in good health. Some clones in this sample may be carry-over from other donors' samples. The CDR3 here is CASSRTVGYGYTF. The DNA of the CDR3 is TGTGCCAGCAGCCGGACGGTGGGCTATGGCTACACCTTC.